The clone carrying this T cell receptor (beta chain) was seen ten or more times. TCRdb processed the 5' RACE reads anew with MiXCR; each CDR3 protein has one entry. The table includes around 300,000 distinct CDR3 sequences, 11% detected once. The entry originates in a study of CD8 T cells in ankylosing spondylitis. The receptor was isolated from a female donor with ankylosing spondylitis or in good health (not recorded which). The sequencing sample was made of blood, either unsorted or a sorted T cell fraction (not recorded which).

The CDR3 is CSARDPNRGYYEQYF. In DNA, the CDR3 is TGCAGTGCTAGAGATCCAAACAGGGGGTACTACGAGCAGTACTTC. V usage is TRBV20-1 and J usage is TRBJ2-7; 8 nucleotides match TRBD1. After removal of 0 bases from V and 3 bases from J, the junction contained 7 bases not matched to a gene. The CDR3 is 15 amino acids. Germline CDR1 is DFQATT and CDR2 is SNEGSKA (reference sequence).